The text below deals with one TCR beta chain. Trimming at V came to 2 bases and at J to 3 bases, leaving 10 bases not matched to a gene. The CDR3 runs 16 residues. Per the germline V gene, CDR1 is MNHEY and CDR2 is SVGAGI. These data are taken from a study of shared T cell receptors in the human thymus. TCRdb's table, derived via immunoSEQ multiplex PCR, lists solely in-frame clones and lacks some. The repertoire holds about 660,000 clones, with approximately 88% as singletons. These same data were also listed under a study on human thymus T cells. From that second work: Thymic repertoires overlap heavily among unrelated individuals, related research has reported.

Sequenced input: thymocytes. This TCR came from a boy under two years old with a congenital heart defect. The rearrangement links TRBV6-5 to TRBJ2-7, with 7 bases identical to TRBD2. The CDR3 reads CASSYAKGRVGYEQYF. CDR3 DNA sequence: TGTGCCAGCAGTTACGCAAAGGGGAGGGTGGGCTACGAGCAGTACTTC.